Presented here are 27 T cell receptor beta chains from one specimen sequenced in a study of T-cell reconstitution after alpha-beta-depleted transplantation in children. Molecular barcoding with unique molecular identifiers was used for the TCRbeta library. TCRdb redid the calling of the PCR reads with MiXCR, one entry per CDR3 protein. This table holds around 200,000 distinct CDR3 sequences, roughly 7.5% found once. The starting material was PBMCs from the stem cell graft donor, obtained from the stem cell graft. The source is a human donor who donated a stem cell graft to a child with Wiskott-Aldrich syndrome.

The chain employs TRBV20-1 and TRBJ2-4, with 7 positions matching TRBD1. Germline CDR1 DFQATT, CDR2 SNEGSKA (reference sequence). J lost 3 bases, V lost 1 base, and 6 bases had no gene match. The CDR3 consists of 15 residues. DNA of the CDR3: TGCAGTGCTAGAGTGAGGGGGCCGGGCAAAAACATTCAGTACTTC. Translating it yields CSARVRGPGKNIQYF.

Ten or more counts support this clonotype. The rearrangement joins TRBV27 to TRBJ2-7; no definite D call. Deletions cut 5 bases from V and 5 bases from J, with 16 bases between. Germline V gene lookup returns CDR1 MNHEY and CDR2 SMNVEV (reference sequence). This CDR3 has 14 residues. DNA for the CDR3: TGTGCCAGCAGTCCCACCCGGGTCCCCGACGAGCAGTACTTC. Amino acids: CASSPTRVPDEQYF.

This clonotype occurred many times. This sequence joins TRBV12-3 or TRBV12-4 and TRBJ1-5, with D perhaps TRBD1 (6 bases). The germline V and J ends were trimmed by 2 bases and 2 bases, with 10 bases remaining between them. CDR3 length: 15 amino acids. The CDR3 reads CASSLTGRGNQPQHF. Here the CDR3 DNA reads TGTGCCAGCAGTTTAACAGGGAGAGGCAATCAGCCCCAGCATTTT.

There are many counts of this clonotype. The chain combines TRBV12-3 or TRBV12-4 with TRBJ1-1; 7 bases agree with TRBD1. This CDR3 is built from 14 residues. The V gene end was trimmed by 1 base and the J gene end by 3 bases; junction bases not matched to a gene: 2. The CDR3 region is CASSLEGADTEAFF. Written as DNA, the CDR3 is TGTGCCAGCAGTTTAGAGGGGGCGGACACTGAAGCTTTCTTT.

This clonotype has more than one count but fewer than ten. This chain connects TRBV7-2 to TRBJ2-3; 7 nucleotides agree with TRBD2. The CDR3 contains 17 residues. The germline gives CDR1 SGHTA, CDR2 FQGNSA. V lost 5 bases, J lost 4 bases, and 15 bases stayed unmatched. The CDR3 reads CASSNSIAGPGADTQYF. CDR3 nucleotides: TGTGCCAGCAGCAATTCCATAGCGGGTCCGGGGGCAGATACGCAGTATTTT.

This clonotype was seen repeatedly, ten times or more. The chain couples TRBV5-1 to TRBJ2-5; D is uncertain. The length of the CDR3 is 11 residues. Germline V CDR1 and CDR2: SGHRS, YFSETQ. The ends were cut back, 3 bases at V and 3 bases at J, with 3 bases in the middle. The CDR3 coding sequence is TGCGCCAGCAGCTACAAAGAGACCCAGTACTTC. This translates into CASSYKETQYF.

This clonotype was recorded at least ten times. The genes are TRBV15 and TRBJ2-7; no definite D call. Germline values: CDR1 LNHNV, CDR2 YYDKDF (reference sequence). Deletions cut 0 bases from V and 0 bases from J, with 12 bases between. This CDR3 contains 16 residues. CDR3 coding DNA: TGTGCCACCAGCAGAGATCGGGCCCTCGACTCCTACGAGCAGTACTTC. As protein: CATSRDRALDSYEQYF. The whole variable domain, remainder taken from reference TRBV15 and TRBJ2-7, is DAMVIQNPRYQVTQFGKPVTLSCSQTLNHNVMYWYQQKSSQAPKLLFHYYDKDFNNEADTPDNFQSRRPNTSFCFLDIRSPGLGDTAMYLCATSRDRALDSYEQYFGPGTRLTVT.

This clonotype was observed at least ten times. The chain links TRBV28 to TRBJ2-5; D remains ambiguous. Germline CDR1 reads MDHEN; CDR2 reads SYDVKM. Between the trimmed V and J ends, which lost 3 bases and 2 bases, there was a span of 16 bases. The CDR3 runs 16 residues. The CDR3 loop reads CASSLGPGQLQETQYF. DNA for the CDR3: TGTGCCAGCAGTTTGGGCCCCGGGCAGCTTCAAGAGACCCAGTACTTC.

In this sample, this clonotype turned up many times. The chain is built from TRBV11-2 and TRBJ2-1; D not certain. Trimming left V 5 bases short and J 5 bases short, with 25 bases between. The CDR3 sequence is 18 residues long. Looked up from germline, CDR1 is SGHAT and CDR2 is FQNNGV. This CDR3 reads CASSRYRPGPGKHNEQFF. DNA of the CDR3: TGTGCCAGCAGCCGTTACCGCCCAGGCCCCGGCAAACACAATGAGCAGTTCTTC.

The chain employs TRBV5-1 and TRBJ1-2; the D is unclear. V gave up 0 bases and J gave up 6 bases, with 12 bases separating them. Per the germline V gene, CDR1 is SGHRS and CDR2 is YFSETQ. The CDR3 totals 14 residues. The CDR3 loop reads CASSLGTRKDGYTF. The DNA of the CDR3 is TGCGCCAGCAGCTTGGGGACGAGAAAAGATGGCTACACCTTC.

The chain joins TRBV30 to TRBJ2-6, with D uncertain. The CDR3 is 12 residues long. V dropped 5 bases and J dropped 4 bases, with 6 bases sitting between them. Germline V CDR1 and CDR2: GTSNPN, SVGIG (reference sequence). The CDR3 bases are TGTGCCTGGGGTCCCGGGGCCAACGTCCTGACTTTC. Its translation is CAWGPGANVLTF.

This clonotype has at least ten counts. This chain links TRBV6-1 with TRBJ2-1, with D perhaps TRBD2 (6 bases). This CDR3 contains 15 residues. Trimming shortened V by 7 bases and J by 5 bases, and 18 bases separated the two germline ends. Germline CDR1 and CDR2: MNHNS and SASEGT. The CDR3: CASMTLRGLHNEQFF. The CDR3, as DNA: TGTGCCAGCATGACCCTAAGGGGACTGCACAATGAGCAGTTCTTC.

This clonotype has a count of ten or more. The CDR3 bases are TGTGCCACCACCTTAGGAACAGGACGCACAGATACGCAGTATTTT. This codes for CATTLGTGRTDTQYF. V is TRBV15 and J is TRBJ2-3, with a possible D match to TRBD1 (5 bases). The V gene's germline CDR1 is LNHNV and CDR2 YYDKDF (reference sequence). The CDR3 contains 15 residues. V lost 7 bases to trimming and J lost 1 base, with 15 bases between them.

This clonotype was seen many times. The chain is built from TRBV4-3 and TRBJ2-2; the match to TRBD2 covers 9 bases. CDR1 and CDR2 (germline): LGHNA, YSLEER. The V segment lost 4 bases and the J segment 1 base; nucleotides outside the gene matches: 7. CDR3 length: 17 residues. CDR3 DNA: TGCGCCAGCAGCCGCGACGCACTAGCGGGGAACACCGGGGAGCTGTTTTTT. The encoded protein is CASSRDALAGNTGELFF.

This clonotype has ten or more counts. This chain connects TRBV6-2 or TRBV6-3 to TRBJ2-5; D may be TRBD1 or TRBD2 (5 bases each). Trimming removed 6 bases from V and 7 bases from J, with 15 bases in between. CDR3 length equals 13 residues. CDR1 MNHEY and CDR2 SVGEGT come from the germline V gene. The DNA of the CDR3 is TGTGCCAGCAGAACCGGACTCCAGGGGACCCAGTACTTC. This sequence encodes CASRTGLQGTQYF.

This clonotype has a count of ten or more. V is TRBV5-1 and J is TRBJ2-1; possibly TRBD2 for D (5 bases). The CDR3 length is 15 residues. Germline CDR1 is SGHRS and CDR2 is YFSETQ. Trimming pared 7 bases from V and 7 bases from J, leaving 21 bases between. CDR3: CASGPYGGKRNEQFF. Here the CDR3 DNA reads TGCGCCAGCGGCCCGTATGGAGGCAAGAGGAATGAGCAGTTCTTC. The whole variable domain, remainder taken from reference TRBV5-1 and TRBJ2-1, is KAGVTQTPRYLIKTRGQQVTLSCSPISGHRSVSWYQQTPGQGLQFLFEYFSETQRNKGNFPGRFSGRQFSNSRSEMNVSTLELGDSALYLCASGPYGGKRNEQFFGPGTRLTVL.

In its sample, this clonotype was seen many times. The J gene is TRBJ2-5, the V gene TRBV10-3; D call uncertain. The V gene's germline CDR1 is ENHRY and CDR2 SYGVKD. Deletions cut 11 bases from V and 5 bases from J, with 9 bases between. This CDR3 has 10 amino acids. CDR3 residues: CAAGGETQYF. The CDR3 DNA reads TGTGCCGCCGGTGGGGAGACCCAGTACTTC.

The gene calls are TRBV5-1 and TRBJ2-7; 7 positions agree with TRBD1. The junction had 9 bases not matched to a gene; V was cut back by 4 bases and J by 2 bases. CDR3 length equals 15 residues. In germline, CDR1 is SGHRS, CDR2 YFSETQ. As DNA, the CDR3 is TGCGCCAGCAGCAGACGACAGGGACCCGCCTACGAGCAGTACTTC. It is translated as CASSRRQGPAYEQYF.

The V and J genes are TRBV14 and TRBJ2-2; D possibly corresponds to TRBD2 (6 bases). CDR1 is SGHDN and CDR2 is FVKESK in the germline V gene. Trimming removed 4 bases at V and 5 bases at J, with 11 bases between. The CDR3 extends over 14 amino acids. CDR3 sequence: CASSLAGWTGELFF. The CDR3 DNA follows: TGTGCCAGCAGCCTCGCGGGGTGGACCGGGGAGCTGTTTTTT.

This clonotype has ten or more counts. The CDR3 spells CASSLAGYTLKETQYF. As DNA, the CDR3 is TGTGCCAGCAGTTTGGCAGGATATACCTTAAAAGAGACCCAGTACTTC. The V and J genes are TRBV28 and TRBJ2-5; no firm D call. V was pared by 3 bases and J by 3 bases, with 17 bases between. Looked up from germline, CDR1 is MDHEN and CDR2 is SYDVKM. The CDR3 runs to 16 residues.

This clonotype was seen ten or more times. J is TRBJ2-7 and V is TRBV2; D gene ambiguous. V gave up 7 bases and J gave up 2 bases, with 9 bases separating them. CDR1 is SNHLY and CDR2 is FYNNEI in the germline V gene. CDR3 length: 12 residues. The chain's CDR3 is CASMEYPYEQYF. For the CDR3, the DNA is TGTGCCAGCATGGAGTATCCCTACGAGCAGTACTTC.

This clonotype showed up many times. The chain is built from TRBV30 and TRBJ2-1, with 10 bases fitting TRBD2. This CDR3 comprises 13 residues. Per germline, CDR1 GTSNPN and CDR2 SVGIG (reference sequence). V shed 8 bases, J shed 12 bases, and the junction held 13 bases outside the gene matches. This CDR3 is CAVEGLAGVRQFF. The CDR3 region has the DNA TGTGCCGTCGAAGGGCTAGCGGGAGTACGGCAGTTCTTC.

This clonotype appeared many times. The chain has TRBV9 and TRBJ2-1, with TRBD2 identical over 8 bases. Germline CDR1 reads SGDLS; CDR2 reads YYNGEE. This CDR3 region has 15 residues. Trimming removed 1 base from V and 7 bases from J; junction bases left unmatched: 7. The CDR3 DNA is TGTGCCAGCAGCGTATCCGGGACTAGTGTTAATGAGCAGTTCTTC. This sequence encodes CASSVSGTSVNEQFF.

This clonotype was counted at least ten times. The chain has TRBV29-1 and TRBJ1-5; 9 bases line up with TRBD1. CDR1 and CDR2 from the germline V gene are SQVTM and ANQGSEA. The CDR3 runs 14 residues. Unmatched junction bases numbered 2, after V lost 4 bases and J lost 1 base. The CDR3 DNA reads TGCAGCGTTGTACAGGGGGCAAGCAATCAGCCCCAGCATTTT. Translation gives CSVVQGASNQPQHF.

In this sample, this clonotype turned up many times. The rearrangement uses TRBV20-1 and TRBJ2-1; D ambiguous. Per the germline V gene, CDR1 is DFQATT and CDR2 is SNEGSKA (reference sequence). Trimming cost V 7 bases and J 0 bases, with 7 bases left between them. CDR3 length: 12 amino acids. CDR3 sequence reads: CSGKDSYNEQFF. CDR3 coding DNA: TGCAGTGGAAAGGACTCCTACAATGAGCAGTTCTTC.

The CDR3 region is CASSPTQPNEKLFF. CDR3 in DNA: TGTGCCAGCTCCCCTACACAGCCGAATGAAAAACTGTTTTTT. The J gene is TRBJ1-4, the V gene TRBV18; D unresolved. Per the germline V gene, CDR1 is KGHSH and CDR2 is LQKENI. The CDR3 contains 14 residues. Trimming removed 6 bases from V and 5 bases from J, with 13 bases in between.

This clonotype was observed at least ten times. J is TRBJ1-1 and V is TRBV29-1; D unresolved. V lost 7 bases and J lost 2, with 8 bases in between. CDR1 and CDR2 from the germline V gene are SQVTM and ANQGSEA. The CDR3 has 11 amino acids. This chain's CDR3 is CSGELNTEAFF. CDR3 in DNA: TGCAGCGGGGAACTTAACACTGAAGCTTTCTTT.